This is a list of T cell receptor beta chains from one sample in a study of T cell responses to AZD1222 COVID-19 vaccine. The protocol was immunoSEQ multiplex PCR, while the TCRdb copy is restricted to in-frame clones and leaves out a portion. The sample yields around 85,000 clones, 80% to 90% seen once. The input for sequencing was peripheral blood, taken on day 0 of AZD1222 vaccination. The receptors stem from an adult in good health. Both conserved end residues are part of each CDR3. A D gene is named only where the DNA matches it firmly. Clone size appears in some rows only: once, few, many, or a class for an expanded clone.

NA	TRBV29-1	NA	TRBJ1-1	CSVDRPRLSSEAFF	TGCAGCGTTGATCGGCCACGGCTGTCCTCTGAAGCTTTCTTT
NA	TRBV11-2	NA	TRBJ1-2	CASSPGVGYGYTF	TGTGCCAGCAGCCCCGGAGTGGGGTATGGCTACACCTTC
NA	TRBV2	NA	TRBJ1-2	CASSGTGSGYTF	TGTGCCAGCAGCGGGACCGGGTCTGGCTACACCTTC
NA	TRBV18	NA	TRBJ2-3	CASSPRTTDTQYF	TGTGCCAGCTCACCACGCACAACCGATACGCAGTATTTT
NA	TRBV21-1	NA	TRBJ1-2	CASTKRLEGSYGYTF	TGTGCCAGCACCAAGCGACTCGAGGGGAGCTATGGCTACACCTTC
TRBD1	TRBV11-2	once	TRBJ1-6	CASSKDRNNSPLHF	TGTGCCAGCAGCAAGGACAGGAATAATTCACCCCTCCACTTT
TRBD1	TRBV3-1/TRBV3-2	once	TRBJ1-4	CASSPPGTANEKLFF	TGTGCCAGCAGCCCGCCCGGGACAGCGAATGAAAAACTGTTTTTT
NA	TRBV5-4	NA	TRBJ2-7	CASSLDLGFSYEQYF	TGTGCCAGCAGCTTGGATCTAGGATTCTCCTACGAGCAGTACTTC
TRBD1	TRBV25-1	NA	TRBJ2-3	CASSELGSGTGADTQYF	TGTGCCAGCAGTGAATTGGGCTCCGGGACAGGGGCCGATACGCAGTATTTT
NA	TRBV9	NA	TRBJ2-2	CASSGTSGGWELFF	TGTGCCAGCAGCGGGACGTCTGGGGGGTGGGAGCTGTTTTTT
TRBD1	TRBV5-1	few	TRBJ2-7	CASSLGQGVLYEQYF	TGCGCCAGCAGCTTGGGGCAGGGGGTCCTCTACGAGCAGTACTTC
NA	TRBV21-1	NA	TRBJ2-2	CASSKPPGYSSLNTGELFF	TGTGCCAGCAGCAAACCCCCGGGGTACAGCAGCCTAAACACCGGGGAGCTGTTTTTT
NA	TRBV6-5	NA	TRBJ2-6	CASSRSGANVLTF	TGTGCCAGCTCTAGGTCTGGGGCCAACGTCCTGACTTTC
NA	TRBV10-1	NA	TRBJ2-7	CASSDGGYEQYF	TGCGCCAGCAGTGACGGGGGTTACGAGCAGTACTTC
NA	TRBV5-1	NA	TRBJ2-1	CASSYTKSSYNEQFF	TGCGCCAGCAGCTATACAAAAAGCTCCTACAATGAGCAGTTCTTC
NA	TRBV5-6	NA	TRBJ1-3	CASSLVQGDSGNTIYF	TGTGCCAGCAGCTTGGTTCAGGGAGACTCTGGAAACACCATATATTTT
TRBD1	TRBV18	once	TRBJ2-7	CASSPSVTGFYEQYF	TGTGCCAGCTCACCCTCCGTGACAGGGTTCTACGAGCAGTACTTC
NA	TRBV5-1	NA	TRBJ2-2	CASSLGGSGELFF	TGCGCCAGCAGCTTGGGAGGGAGCGGGGAGCTGTTTTTT
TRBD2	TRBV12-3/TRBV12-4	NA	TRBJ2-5	CASSRAGVGTQYF	TGTGCCAGCAGCAGAGCGGGAGTGGGGACCCAGTACTTC
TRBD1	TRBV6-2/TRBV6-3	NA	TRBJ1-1	CASSPLPGQGVGAFF	TGTGCCAGCAGCCCTCTCCCGGGACAGGGCGTTGGGGCTTTCTTT
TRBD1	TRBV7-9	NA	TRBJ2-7	CASSLAQTGTYEQYF	TGTGCCAGCAGCTTAGCGCAGACAGGGACCTACGAGCAGTACTTC
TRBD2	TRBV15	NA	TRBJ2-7	CATSREGSGKTYEQYF	TGTGCCACCAGCAGAGAGGGTAGCGGGAAGACCTACGAGCAGTACTTC
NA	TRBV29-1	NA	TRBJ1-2	CSVSGQGKINYGYTF	TGCAGCGTGTCCGGGCAGGGGAAAATTAACTATGGCTACACCTTC
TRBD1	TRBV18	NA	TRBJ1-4	CASSPGQGGEKLFF	TGTGCCAGCTCACCAGGACAGGGAGGTGAAAAACTGTTTTTT
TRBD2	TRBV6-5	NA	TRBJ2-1	CASSSWTSSPNEQFF	TGTGCCAGCAGTTCGTGGACTAGTTCCCCCAATGAGCAGTTCTTC
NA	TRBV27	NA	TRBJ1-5	CASSLRGGPYRANQPQHF	TGTGCCAGCAGTTTACGTGGCGGGCCCTACAGGGCGAATCAGCCCCAGCATTTT
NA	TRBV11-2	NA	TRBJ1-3	CASSFFGGTGNTIYF	TGTGCCAGCAGCTTTTTTGGAGGGACGGGAAACACCATATATTTT
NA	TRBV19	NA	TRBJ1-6	CASSQNSPLHF	TGTGCCAGTAGTCAAAATTCACCCCTCCACTTT
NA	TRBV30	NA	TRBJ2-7	CAWSGGEQGIPYEQYF	TGTGCCTGGAGCGGAGGGGAGCAGGGGATCCCCTACGAGCAGTACTTC
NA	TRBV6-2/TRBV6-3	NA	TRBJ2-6	CASSTEQRGPLLTF	TGTGCCAGCAGCACGGAACAACGGGGCCCGCTCCTGACTTTC
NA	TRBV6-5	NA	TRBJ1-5	CASRGRGDQPQHF	TGTGCCAGCAGAGGGAGGGGGGATCAGCCCCAGCATTTT
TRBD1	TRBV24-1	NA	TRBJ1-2	CATSDFPDRSGYTF	TGTGCCACCAGTGATTTCCCGGACAGGTCGGGCTACACCTTC
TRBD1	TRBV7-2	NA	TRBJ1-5	CASSLDRNQPQHF	TGTGCCAGCAGCTTGGACAGGAATCAGCCCCAGCATTTT
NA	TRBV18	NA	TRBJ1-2	CASSLGTDPRGYTF	TGTGCCAGCTCACTGGGGACGGACCCCCGTGGCTACACCTTC
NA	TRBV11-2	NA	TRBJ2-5	CASTPPGWETQYF	TGTGCCAGCACTCCACCCGGGTGGGAGACCCAGTACTTC
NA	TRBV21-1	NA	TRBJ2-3	CASSKDGSPGQGVDTQYF	TGTGCCAGCAGCAAAGATGGGTCCCCGGGACAGGGGGTAGATACGCAGTATTTT
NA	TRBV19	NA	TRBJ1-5	CASADKADQPQHF	TGTGCCAGTGCCGACAAGGCTGATCAGCCCCAGCATTTT
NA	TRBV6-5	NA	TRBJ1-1	CASSYLLNTEAFF	TGTGCCAGCAGTTACCTTCTGAACACTGAAGCTTTCTTT
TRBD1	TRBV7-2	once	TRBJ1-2	CASSLRQGDGYTF	TGTGCCAGCAGCTTGAGACAGGGGGATGGCTACACCTTC
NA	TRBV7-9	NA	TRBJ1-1	CASSQGLVPFF	TGTGCCAGCAGCCAAGGGTTGGTCCCTTTCTTT
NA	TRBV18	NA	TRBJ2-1	CASSTDYVAYNEQFF	TGTGCCAGCTCGACGGACTACGTCGCCTACAATGAGCAGTTCTTC
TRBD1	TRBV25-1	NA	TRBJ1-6	CASSEYPGTALHF	TGTGCCAGCAGTGAATATCCCGGGACAGCCCTCCACTTT
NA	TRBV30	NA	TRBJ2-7	CATGLDEQYF	TGTGCCACGGGATTGGACGAGCAGTACTTC
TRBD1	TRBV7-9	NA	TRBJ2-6	CAAPGTGVFAGANVLTF	TGTGCCGCTCCCGGGACAGGGGTTTTCGCTGGGGCCAACGTCCTGACTTTC
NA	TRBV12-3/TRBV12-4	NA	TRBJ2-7	CASSIGQTYEQYF	TGTGCCAGCAGTATAGGTCAGACCTACGAGCAGTACTTC
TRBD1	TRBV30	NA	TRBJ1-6	CAWSRQGNSPLHF	TGTGCCTGGAGTCGACAGGGGAATTCACCCCTCCACTTT
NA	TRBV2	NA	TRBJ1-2	CASSVTGDYGYTF	TGTGCCAGCAGTGTTACGGGGGACTATGGCTACACCTTC
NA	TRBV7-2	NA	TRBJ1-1	CASSAGSYTEAFF	TGTGCCAGCAGCGCCGGTAGTTACACTGAAGCTTTCTTT
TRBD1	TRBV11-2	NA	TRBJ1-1	CASRPPGTGGTEAFF	TGTGCCAGCAGGCCCCCCGGGACAGGGGGCACTGAAGCTTTCTTT